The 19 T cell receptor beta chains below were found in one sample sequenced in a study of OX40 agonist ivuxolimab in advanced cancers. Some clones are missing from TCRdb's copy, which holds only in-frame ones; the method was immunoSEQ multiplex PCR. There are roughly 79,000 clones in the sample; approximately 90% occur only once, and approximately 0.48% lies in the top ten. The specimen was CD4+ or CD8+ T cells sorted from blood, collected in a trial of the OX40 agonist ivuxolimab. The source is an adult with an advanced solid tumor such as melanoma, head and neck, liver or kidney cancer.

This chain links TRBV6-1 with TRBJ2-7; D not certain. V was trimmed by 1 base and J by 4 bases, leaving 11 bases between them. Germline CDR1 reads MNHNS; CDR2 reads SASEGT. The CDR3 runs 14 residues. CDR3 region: CASSEGPRVYEQYF. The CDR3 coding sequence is TGTGCCAGCAGTGAAGGGCCCCGCGTGTACGAGCAGTACTTC.

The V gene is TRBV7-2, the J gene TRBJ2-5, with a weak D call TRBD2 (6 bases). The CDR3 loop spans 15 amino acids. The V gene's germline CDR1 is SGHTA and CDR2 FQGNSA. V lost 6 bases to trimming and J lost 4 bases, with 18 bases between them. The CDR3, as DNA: TGTGCCAGCAGTCTACGACGGGAGCCGGGAGAGACCCAGTACTTC. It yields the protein CASSLRREPGETQYF.

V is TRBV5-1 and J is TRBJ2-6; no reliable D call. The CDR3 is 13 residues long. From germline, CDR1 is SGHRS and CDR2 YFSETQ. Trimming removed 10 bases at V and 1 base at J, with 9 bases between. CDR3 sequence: CALGDSGANVLTF. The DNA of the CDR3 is TGCGCCCTCGGCGATTCTGGGGCCAACGTCCTGACTTTC.

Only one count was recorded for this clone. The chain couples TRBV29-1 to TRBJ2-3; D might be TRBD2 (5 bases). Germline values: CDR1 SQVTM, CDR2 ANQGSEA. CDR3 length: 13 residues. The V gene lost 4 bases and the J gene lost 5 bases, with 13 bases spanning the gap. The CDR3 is CSVASSSGDTQYF. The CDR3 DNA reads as TGCAGCGTTGCGTCTAGCTCGGGAGATACGCAGTATTTT.

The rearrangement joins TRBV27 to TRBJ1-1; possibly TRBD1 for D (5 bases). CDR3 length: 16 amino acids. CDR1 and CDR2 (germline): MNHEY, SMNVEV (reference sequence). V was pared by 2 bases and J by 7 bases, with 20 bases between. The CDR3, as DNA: TGTGCCAGCAGTTTAAGGGCACCGGGGGTGGGTGGTGAAGCTTTCTTT. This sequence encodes CASSLRAPGVGGEAFF.

CDR3 protein: CAWSRLQNNSPLHF. The CDR3 coding sequence is TGTGCCTGGAGCCGACTTCAAAATAATTCACCCCTCCACTTT. The V and J genes are TRBV30 and TRBJ1-6, with D hard to call. V shed 3 bases and J shed 5 bases, with 11 bases lying between them. The CDR3 is made up of 14 amino acids. CDR1 and CDR2 from the germline V gene are GTSNPN and SVGIG (reference sequence).

The CDR3 bases are TGTGCCAGCAGCGGCGGGACAGGGGGCTTTGACTATGGCTACACCTTC. It encodes CASSGGTGGFDYGYTF. V gene TRBV5-6 combines with J gene TRBJ1-2; 12 nucleotides match TRBD1. The CDR3 totals 16 residues. With 4 bases clipped from V and 3 bases from J, the junction kept 7 bases outside the gene matches. CDR1 and CDR2 (germline): SGHDT, YYEEEE. The whole variable domain, filled in from reference TRBV5-6 and TRBJ1-2, reads DAGVTQSPTHLIKTRGQQVTLRCSPKSGHDTVSWYQQALGQGPQFIFQYYEEEERQRGNFPDRFSGHQFPNYSSELNVNALLLGDSALYLCASSGGTGGFDYGYTFGSGTRLTVV.

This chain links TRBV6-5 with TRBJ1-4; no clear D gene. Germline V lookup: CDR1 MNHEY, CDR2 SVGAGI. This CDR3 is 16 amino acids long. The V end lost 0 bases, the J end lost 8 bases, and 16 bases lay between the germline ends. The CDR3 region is CASSYSKTGSYEKLFF. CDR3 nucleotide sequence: TGTGCCAGCAGTTACTCGAAGACCGGATCCTACGAAAAACTGTTTTTT.

The DNA of the CDR3 is TGTGCCAGCTCAACAGGGACAGCCCAAGAGACCCAGTACTTC. Translated, it gives CASSTGTAQETQYF. V gene TRBV18 combines with J gene TRBJ2-5, with TRBD1 identical over 7 bases. The junction had 4 bases not matched to a gene; V was cut back by 5 bases and J by 1 base. The CDR3 runs 14 residues. Per germline, CDR1 KGHSH and CDR2 LQKENI.

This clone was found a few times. This CDR3 is CASSFSGANVLTF. The DNA for the CDR3 is TGTGCCAGCAGCTTCTCTGGGGCCAACGTCCTGACTTTC. The gene calls are TRBV7-3 and TRBJ2-6; no clear D. The CDR3 totals 13 residues. The V and J ends lost 3 bases and 0 bases respectively, with 0 bases between them. Germline CDR1 SGHTA, CDR2 FQGTGA.

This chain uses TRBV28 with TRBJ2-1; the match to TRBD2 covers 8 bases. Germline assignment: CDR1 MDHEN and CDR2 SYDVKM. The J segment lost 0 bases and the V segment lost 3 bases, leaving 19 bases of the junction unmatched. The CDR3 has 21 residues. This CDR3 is CASSFPKGSGTTLSSYNEQFF. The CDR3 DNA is TGTGCCAGCAGTTTCCCTAAGGGTAGCGGGACCACCTTGTCCTCCTACAATGAGCAGTTCTTC.

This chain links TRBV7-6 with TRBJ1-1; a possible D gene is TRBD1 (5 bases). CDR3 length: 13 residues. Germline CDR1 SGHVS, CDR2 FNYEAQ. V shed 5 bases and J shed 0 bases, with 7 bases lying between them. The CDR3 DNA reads TGTGCCAGCAGCGCCAGGGTGAACACTGAAGCTTTCTTT. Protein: CASSARVNTEAFF.

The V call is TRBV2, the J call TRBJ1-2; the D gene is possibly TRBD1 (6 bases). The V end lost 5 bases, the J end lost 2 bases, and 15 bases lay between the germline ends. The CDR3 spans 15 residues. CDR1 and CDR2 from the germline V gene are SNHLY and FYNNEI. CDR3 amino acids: CASSRAAGQNYGYTF. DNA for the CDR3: TGTGCCAGCAGTCGGGCCGCGGGACAAAACTATGGCTACACCTTC.

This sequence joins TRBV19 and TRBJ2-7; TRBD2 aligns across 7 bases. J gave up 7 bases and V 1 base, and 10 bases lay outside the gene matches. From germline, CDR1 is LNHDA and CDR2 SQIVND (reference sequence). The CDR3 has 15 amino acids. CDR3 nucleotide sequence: TGTGCCAGTAGTATAGGAACCCGGGACTATGGGGAGCAGTACTTC. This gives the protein CASSIGTRDYGEQYF.

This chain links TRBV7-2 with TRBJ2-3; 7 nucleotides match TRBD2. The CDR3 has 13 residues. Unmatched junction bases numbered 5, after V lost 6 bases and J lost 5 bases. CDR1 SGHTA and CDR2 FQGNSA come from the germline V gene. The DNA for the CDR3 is TGTGCCAGCAGGGGGGGGAATCTAGATACGCAGTATTTT. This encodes CASRGGNLDTQYF.

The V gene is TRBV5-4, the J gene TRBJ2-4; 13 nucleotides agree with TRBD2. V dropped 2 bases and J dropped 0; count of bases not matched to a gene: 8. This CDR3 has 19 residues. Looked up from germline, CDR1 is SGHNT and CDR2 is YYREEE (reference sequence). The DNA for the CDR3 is TGTGCCAGCAGCTTTACCGGGACTAGCGGGGATCTAGCCAAAAACATTCAGTACTTC. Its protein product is CASSFTGTSGDLAKNIQYF.

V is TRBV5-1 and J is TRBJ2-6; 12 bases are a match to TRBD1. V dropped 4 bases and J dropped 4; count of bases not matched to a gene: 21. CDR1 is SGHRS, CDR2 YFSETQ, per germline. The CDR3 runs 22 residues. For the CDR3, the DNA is TGCGCCAGCAGCCTCCCGGGACAGGGGGCTACAGTGGGCTCGATCGGGGCCAACGTCCTGACTTTC. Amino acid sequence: CASSLPGQGATVGSIGANVLTF.

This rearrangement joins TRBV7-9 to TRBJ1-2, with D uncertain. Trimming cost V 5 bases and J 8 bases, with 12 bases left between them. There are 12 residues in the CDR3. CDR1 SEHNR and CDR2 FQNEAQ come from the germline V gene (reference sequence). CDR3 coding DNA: TGTGCCAGCAGCGCTAGACAAGGGGGCTACACCTTC. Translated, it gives CASSARQGGYTF.

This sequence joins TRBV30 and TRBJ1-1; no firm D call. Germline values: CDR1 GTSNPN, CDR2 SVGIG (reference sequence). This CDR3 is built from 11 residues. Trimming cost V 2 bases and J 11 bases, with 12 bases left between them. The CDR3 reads CAWSFQRLAFF. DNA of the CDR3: TGTGCCTGGAGTTTCCAGAGACTTGCTTTCTTT.